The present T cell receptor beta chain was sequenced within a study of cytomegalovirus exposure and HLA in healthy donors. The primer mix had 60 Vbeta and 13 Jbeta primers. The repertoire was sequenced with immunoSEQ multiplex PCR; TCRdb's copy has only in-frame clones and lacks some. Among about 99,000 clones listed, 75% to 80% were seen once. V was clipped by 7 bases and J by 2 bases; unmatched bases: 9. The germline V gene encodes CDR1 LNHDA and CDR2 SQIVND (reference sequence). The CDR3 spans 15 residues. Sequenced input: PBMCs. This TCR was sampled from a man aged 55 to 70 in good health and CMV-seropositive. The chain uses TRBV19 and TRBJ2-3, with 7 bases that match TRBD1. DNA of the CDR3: TGTGCCAGTACCTCCGGGGACAGTCTCACAGATACGCAGTATTTT. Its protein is CASTSGDSLTDTQYF. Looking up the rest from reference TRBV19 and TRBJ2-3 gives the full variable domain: DGGITQSPKYLFRKEGQNVTLSCEQNLNHDAMYWYRQDPGQGLRLIYYSQIVNDFQKGDIAEGYSVSREKKESFPLTVTSAQKNPTAFYLCASTSGDSLTDTQYFGPGTRLTVL.